This TCR beta chain stems from a study of blood T cell repertoires in COVID-19. Study as a whole: In each case, the material was cDNA or gDNA derived from T cells, B-cell-depleted T cells, or PBMCs.

V shed 4 bases and J 6 bases; nucleotides not matched to a gene: 6. The CDR3 consists of 13 residues. The germline gives CDR1 SNHLY, CDR2 FYNNEI. Under the authors' procedure: How many nucleated cells were present was estimated from reference gene primer amplification. Libraries were prepared by immunoSEQ multiplex PCR; TCRdb keeps only in-frame clonotypes and omits some of them. Clone size and the V and J calls come from that table; the DNA yielded D and trimming. Altogether 70,000 to 90,000 clones are present, 65% to 90% being singletons, with the ten largest covering around 6.3%. The V call is TRBV2, the J call TRBJ2-7, with 7 bases fitting TRBD1. Input material: peripheral blood. This receptor was identified in a man at least 80 years old with COVID-19, enrolled during active disease. In DNA form, the CDR3 reads TGTGCCAGCAGTGCAGGACAGGACGGCGAGCAGTACTTC. Translated, it gives CASSAGQDGEQYF.